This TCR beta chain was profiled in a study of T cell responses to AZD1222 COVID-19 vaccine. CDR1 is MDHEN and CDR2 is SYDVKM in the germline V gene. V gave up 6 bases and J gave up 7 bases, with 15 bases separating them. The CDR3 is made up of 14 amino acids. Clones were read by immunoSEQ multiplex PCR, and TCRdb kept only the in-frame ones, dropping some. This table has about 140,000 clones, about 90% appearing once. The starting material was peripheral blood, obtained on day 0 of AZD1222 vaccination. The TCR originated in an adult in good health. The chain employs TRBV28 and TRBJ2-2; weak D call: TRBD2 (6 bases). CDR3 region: CASSPGGGIGELFF. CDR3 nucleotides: TGTGCCAGCAGCCCCGGGGGAGGCATCGGGGAGCTGTTTTTT.